This T cell receptor beta chain was retrieved from a study of cytomegalovirus exposure and HLA in healthy donors. The study, taken as a whole, reports: High sensitivity and specificity were reportedly achieved when the classifier diagnosed cytomegalovirus status. V- and J-gene trimming of TCR beta was linked (in a later analysis) to a missense DCLRE1C variant.

The CDR3 runs 14 residues. The V end was cut by 5 bases, the J end by 4 bases, with 14 bases between. The germline gives CDR1 SEHNR, CDR2 FQNEAQ (reference sequence). Concerning this clone itself: Its antigen remains unknown.

Both 60 Vbeta primers and 13 Jbeta primers went into the PCR. The data were produced by immunoSEQ multiplex PCR, yet TCRdb's version contains in-frame clones alone and is incomplete. The sample includes 75,000 to 90,000 clones, around 79% of them seen just once. Sequencing was done on a sample of PBMCs. This rearrangement joins TRBV7-9 to TRBJ1-2; TRBD1 is a possible D gene (6 bases). The receptor was isolated from a middle-aged woman in good health and CMV-seropositive. CDR3 region: CASSGGSGFYGYTF. As DNA, the CDR3 is TGTGCCAGCAGCGGGGGCTCGGGTTTCTATGGCTACACCTTC.